This T cell receptor (beta chain) came from a study of vaccination and CD4 T cells after COVID-19. Study-level background: The convalescents included six males and four females, and among them two were Hispanic while seven were Caucasian. Overlapping peptides covering the spike proteins of SARS-CoV-2, HCoV-NL63, HCoV-OC43 and HCoV-229E were added to stimulate cells.

Documented treatment: approximately 9-day PBMC culture with coronavirus spike peptide pools or control peptides (ViraFEST assay). The length of the CDR3 is 13 residues. Trimming pared 2 bases from V and 9 bases from J, leaving 13 bases between. Germline V CDR1 and CDR2: MNHEY, SVGAGI. An Oncomine TCR Beta short-read assay was used to sequence the DNA from cultured CD4+ T cells. The authors extracted genomic DNA from cultured CD4+ T cells. TCRdb re-analysed the PCR reads in MiXCR, keeping a single row per CDR3 protein. The sample has approximately 17,000 distinct CDR3 sequences; roughly 60% are singletons. Of note for this clonotype: What it binds is not known.

V is TRBV6-5 and J is TRBJ1-1; tentatively, D is TRBD1 (6 bases). This clonotype originated in a human donor who had recovered from COVID-19. Source material: CD4+ T cells from blood, cultured in vitro. CDR3 DNA: TGTGCCAGCAGTTACGGGGTGGACAGTCAAGCTTTCTTT. This codes for CASSYGVDSQAFF.